This record covers a single TCR beta chain. These data belong to a study of PD-L1 blockade in urothelial cancer. The wider study: In terms of prior chemotherapy, patients had received 0 to 3 regimens.

Libraries were prepared by immunoSEQ multiplex PCR; TCRdb keeps only in-frame clonotypes and omits some of them. The data hold roughly 130,000 clones, with 70% to 85% observed a single time. Germline V gene data show CDR1 as SGHDT and CDR2 as YYEEEE. V shed 4 bases, J shed 8 bases, and the junction held 9 bases outside the gene matches. CDR3 size: 14 residues. Indicated time point: pretreatment peripheral blood. The sequenced sample was PBMCs, obtained around atezolizumab (anti-PD-L1) treatment. The TCR was taken from a man over 45 with urothelial cancer. The rearrangement links TRBV5-6 to TRBJ1-1; the match to TRBD1 covers 9 bases. CDR3 nucleotides: TGTGCCAGCAGCCGGATCACAGGACAGGGGGAAGCTTTCTTT. This encodes CASSRITGQGEAFF.